Given below is one TCR beta chain in context. The antigen remains undetermined. The data stem from a study of T cell repertoires in cytomegalovirus infection. The CDR3 has 17 amino acids. V was pared by 0 bases and J by 1 base, with 15 bases between. In germline, CDR1 is WSHSY, CDR2 SAAADI. Study results and caveats: Dominating the ex vivo response were HLA-C-restricted CMV-specific TCR beta clonotypes.

TCRdb passed the reads through MiXCR, listing each CDR3 protein once. Of some 700,000 distinct CDR3 sequences listed, about a third were seen once; the top ten hold around 3%. Sequenced: PBMCs. This receptor was obtained from a human donor in good health (CMV status not recorded). Some clones in this sample may be carry-over from other donors' samples. J is TRBJ2-5 and V is TRBV10-2, with D possibly matching TRBD1 (5 bases). In DNA form, the CDR3 reads TGCGCCAGCAGTGAGTCGACTTGGGGTACAGGCCAAGAGACCCAGTACTTC. This encodes CASSESTWGTGQETQYF.